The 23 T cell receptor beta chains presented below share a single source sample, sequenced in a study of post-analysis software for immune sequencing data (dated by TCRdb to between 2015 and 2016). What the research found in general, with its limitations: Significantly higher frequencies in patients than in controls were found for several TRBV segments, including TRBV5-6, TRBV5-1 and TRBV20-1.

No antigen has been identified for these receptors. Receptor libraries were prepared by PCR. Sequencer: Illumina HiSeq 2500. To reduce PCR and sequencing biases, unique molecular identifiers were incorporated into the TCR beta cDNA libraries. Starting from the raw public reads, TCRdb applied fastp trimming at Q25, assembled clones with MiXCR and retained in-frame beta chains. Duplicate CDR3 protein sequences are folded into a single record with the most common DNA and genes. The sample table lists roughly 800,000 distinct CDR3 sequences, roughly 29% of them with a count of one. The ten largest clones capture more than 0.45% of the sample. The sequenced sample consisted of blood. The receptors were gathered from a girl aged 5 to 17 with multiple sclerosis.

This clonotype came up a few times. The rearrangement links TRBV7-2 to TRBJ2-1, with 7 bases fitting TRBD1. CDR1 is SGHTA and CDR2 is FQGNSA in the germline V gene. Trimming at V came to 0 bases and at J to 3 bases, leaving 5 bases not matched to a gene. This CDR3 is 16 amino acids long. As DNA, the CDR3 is TGTGCCAGCAGCTTAGCGACAGGGTTTATCTACAATGAGCAGTTCTTC. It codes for CASSLATGFIYNEQFF. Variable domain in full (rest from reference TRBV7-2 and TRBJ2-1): GAGVSQSPSNKVTEKGKDVELRCDPISGHTALYWYRQSLGQGLEFLIYFQGNSAPDKSGLPSDRFSAERTGGSVSTLTIQRTQQEDSAVYLCASSLATGFIYNEQFFGPGTRLTVL.

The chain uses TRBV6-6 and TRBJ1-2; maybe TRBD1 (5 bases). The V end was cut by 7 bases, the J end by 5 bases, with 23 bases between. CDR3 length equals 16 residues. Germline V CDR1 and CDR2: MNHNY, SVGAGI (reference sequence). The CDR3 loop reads CASKPLQGLVRYGYTF. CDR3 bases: TGTGCCAGCAAACCATTGCAGGGCTTGGTCCGTTATGGCTACACCTTC.

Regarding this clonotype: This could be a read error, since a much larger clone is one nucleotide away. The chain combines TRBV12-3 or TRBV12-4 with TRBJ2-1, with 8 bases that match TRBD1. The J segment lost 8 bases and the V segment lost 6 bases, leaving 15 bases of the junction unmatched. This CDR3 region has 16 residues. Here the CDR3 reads CASSPPGQGRHDEQFF. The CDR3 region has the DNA TGTGCCAGCAGCCCGCCCGGACAGGGAAGGCACGATGAGCAGTTCTTC.

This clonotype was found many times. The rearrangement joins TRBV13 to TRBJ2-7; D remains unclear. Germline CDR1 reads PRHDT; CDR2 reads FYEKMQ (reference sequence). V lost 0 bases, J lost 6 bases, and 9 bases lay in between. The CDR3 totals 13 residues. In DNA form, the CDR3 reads TGTGCCAGCAGCTTAGGAGCCTTCGCCGAGCAGTACTTC. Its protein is CASSLGAFAEQYF.

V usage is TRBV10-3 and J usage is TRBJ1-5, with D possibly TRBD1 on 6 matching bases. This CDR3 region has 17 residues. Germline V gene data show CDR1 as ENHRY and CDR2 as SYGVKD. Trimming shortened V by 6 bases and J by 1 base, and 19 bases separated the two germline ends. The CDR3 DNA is TGTGCCATCAGCGACAGCAACAGGGTACTCAGCAATCAGCCCCAGCATTTT. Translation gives CAISDSNRVLSNQPQHF.

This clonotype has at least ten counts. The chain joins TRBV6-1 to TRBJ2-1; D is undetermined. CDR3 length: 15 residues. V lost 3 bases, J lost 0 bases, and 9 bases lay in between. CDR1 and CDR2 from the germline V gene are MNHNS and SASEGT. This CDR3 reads CASSDTVYSYNEQFF. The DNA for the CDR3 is TGTGCCAGCAGTGACACCGTCTACTCCTACAATGAGCAGTTCTTC.

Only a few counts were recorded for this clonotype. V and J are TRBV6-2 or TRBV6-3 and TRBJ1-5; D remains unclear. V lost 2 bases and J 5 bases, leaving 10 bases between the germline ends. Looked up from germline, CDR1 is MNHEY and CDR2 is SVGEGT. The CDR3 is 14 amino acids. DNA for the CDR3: TGTGCCAGCAGTTACGATCGGGGTTATCAGCCCCAGCATTTT. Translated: CASSYDRGYQPQHF.

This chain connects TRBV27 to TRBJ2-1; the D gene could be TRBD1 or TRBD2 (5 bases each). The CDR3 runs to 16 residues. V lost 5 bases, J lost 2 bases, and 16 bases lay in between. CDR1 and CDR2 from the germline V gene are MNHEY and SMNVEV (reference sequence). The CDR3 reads CASSLLWDPPYNEQFF. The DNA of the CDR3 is TGTGCCAGCAGTCTCCTCTGGGACCCCCCCTACAATGAGCAGTTCTTC.

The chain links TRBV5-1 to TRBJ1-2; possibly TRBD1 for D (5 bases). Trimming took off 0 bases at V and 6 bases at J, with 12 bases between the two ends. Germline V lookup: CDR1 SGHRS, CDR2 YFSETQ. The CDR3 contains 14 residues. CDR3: CASSLEGREDGYTF. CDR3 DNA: TGCGCCAGCAGCTTGGAAGGCAGGGAAGATGGCTACACCTTC.

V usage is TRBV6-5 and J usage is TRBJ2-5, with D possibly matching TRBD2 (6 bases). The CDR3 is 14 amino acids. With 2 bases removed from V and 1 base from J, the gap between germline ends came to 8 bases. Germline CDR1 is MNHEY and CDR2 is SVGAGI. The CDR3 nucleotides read TGTGCCAGCAGTTACGCGGGGATCCAAGAGACCCAGTACTTC. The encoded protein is CASSYAGIQETQYF.

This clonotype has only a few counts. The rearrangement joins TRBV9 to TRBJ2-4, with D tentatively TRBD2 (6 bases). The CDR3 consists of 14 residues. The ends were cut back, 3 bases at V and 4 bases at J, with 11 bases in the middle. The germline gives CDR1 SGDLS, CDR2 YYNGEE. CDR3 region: CASSGIGGKNIQYF. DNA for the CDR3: TGTGCCAGCAGCGGAATCGGAGGGAAAAACATTCAGTACTTC.

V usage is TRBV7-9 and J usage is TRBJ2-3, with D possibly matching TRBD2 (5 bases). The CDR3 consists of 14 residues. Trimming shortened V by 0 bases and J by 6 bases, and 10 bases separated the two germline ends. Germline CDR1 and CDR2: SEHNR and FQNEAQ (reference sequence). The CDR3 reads CASSLAGAEDTQYF. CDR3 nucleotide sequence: TGTGCCAGCAGCTTAGCGGGAGCGGAGGATACGCAGTATTTT.

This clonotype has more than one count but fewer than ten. The CDR3 loop is CASRQDGARSYEQYF. The CDR3 DNA sequence: TGCGCCAGCAGACAGGACGGGGCTCGGTCCTACGAGCAGTACTTC. V usage is TRBV5-1 and J usage is TRBJ2-7; D is tentatively TRBD1 or TRBD2 (5 bases each). CDR1 is SGHRS and CDR2 is YFSETQ in the germline V gene. V shed 5 bases and J shed 1 base, with 16 bases lying between them. The CDR3 is made up of 15 amino acids.

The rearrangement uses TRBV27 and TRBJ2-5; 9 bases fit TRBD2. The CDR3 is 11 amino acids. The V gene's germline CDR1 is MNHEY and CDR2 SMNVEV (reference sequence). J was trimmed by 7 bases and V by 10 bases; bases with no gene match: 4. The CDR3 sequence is CATGGGGTQYF. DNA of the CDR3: TGTGCCACCGGCGGGGGGGGGACCCAGTACTTC.

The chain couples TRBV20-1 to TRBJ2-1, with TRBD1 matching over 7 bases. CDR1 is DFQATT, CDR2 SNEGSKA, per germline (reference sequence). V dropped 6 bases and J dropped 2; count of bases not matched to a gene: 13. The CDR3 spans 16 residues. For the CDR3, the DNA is TGCAGTGCGAGAACTAACCCGGGACAGCCCTACAATGAGCAGTTCTTC. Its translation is CSARTNPGQPYNEQFF.

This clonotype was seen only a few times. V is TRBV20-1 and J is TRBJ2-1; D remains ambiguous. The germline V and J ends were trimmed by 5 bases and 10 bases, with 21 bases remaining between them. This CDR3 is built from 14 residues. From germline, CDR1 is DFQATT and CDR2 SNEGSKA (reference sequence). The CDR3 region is CSAQHTLGPAEQFF. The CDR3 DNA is TGCAGTGCTCAACACACCCTTGGGCCGGCAGAGCAGTTCTTC.

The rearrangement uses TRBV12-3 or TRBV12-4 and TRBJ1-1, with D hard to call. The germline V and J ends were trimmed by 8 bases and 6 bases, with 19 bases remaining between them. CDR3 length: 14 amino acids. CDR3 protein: CASQRAGLMAEAFF. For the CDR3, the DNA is TGTGCCAGCCAGAGGGCGGGATTAATGGCTGAAGCTTTCTTT.

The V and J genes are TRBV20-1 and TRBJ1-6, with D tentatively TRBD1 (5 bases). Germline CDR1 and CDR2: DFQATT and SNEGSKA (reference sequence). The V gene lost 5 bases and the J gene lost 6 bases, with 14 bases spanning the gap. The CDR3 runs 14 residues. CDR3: CSAPAGSPNSPLHF. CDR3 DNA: TGCAGTGCTCCAGCAGGGAGTCCTAATTCACCCCTCCACTTT.

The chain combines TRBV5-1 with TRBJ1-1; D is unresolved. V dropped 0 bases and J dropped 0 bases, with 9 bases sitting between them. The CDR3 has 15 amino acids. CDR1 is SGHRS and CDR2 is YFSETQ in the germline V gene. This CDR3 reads CASSLEGNLNTEAFF. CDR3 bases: TGCGCCAGCAGCTTGGAGGGCAACCTGAACACTGAAGCTTTCTTT.

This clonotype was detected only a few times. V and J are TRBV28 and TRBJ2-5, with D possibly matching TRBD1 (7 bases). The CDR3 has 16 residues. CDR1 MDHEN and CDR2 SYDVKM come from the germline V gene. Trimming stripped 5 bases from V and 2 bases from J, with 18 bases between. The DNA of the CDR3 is TGTGCCAGCAGTGCCCTAGGGGGCGGGGCACAAGAGACCCAGTACTTC. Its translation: CASSALGGGAQETQYF.

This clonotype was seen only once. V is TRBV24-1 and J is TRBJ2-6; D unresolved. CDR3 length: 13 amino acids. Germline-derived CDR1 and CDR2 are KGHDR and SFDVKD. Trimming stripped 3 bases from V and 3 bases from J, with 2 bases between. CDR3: CATSDGGANVLTF. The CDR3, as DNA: TGTGCCACCAGTGATGGTGGGGCCAACGTCCTGACTTTC.

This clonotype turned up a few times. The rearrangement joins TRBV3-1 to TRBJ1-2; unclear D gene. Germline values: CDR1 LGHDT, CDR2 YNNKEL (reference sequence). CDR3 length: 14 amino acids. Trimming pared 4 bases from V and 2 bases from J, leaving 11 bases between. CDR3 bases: TGTGCCAGCAGCCCTGATTCGCGGAACTATGGCTACACCTTC. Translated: CASSPDSRNYGYTF.

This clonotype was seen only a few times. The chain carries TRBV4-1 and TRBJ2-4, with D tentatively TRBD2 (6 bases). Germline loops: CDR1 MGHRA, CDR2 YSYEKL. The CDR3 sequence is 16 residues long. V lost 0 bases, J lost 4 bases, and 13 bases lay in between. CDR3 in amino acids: CASSQEVLAGKNIQYF. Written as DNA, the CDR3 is TGCGCCAGCAGCCAAGAGGTGCTCGCGGGGAAAAACATTCAGTACTTC.